The T cell receptor (beta chain) described here comes from a study of cytomegalovirus exposure and HLA in healthy donors (dated by TCRdb to the late 2010s). About the investigation overall: According to an earlier analysis of 587 of the donors, some 170 million T cells yielded 95 million to 140 million unique TCR beta sequences and approximately 280 Gb of sequence data. All discovery cohort repertoires had been generated using a single sequencing platform. Among around 400 genotyped donors of the cohort, an average of about 220,000 unique TCR beta nucleotide sequences was sequenced per donor, of which roughly 18% were non-productive. Alongside the repertoire data, information on donor age, sex, ethnicity and CMV serostatus was compiled. An early release that covered around 590 HLA-typed donors contained around 300 gigabases of sequencing data and around 80 million unique TCR sequences. The study profiled the T cell repertoires of hundreds of subjects by immunosequencing and related them to cytomegalovirus serostatus. In addition to the first cohort of around 670 subjects, a separate validation cohort of approximately 130 different subjects was used. In a later genetic analysis, genome-wide SNP genotypes for about 55% of the roughly 670 donors were used, and that subset was treated as a discovery cohort. Because of strong linkage in the cohort, four to six DR-DQ haplotypes were treated as single units for association and clustering. In an earlier analysis of 500 to 650 of the donors, high-throughput TCR beta sequencing was used to judge whether each TCR beta V gene segment behaved as functional or pseudogenic. Of the roughly 400 genotyped donors, over 80% were placed in the genetic ancestry cluster associated with self-reported Caucasian donors. The aim of the study was to test whether cataloging public T cell receptors could identify signatures of past pathogen exposure. HLA typing included class I and class II loci at four-digit resolution. The study combined high-throughput TCR immunosequencing, statistical association of individual TCRs with disease status, and machine learning to predict cytomegalovirus infection status. In the later analysis, no new phenotypic data were used to find candidate immune exposures; instead, reliance was placed on TCR beta sequences and their occurrence across donors. The number of typed donors differed by locus: roughly 629-640 for A, B, C, DRB1 and DQB1; 500 to 550 for DQA1; around 580 for DPA1; and 450 to 480 for DPB1. To study patterns of TCR occurrence, a later analysis re-analyzed previously published TCR beta repertoires from 500 to 850 donors and added high-resolution HLA genotyping. Overall study outcomes, separate from this receptor: In vitro tests confirmed that three of the cytomegalovirus-associated TCR beta chains recognize cytomegalovirus antigens. A later genetic analysis associated a missense DCLRE1C variant with V-gene and J-gene trimming of TCR beta chains, and an independent cohort replicated the association. According to a later analysis, parvovirus B19, influenza, CMV and Epstein-Barr virus appeared linked to several top co-occurrence clusters. At a false discovery rate of 0.05, a later analysis linked some 18,000 TCR beta sequences to specific HLA alleles. According to a later analysis, TCR association rates differed among HLA loci, with DRB1 alleles showing the most associated TCRs and HLA-C alleles showing the fewest. It was suggested by the authors that the approach could potentially be generalized to other disease states and immunological phenotypes. Compared with equally common non-associated chains, HLA-associated TCR beta chains in a later analysis were more clonally expanded and had lower generation probabilities. Compared with the approximately 670-donor mean, donors in an Asian-associated ancestry cluster had fewer N-insertions in productive TCRs, according to a later genetic analysis. A cluster of highly shared sequence variants was judged likely to represent a technical artifact of the sequencing pipeline. A further reported finding was that TCR beta sequences accurately predicted the HLA-A and HLA-B alleles for most subjects in the first cohort. The study gave a list of over 150 TCR beta chains associated with cytomegalovirus. Across donors, most TCR sequences were observed very rarely, whereas some public TCRs were present in many individuals. The classifier was reported to diagnose cytomegalovirus status with high specificity and sensitivity in both the original cohort and the validation cohort. Because some donors lacked HLA typing at each locus, the association tests relied only on the typed subset. The earlier analysis of fewer than 750 of the donors excluded approximately 17 rarely observed V segments, including chromosome 9 orphons, because counts were too low. Correlated functional status among segregating V segments might be attributable to linkage disequilibrium, but an unknown experimental factor could not be ruled out. Assigning TCR associations to individual alleles was difficult when HLA alleles, especially DR and DQ, strongly co-occurred. The 87-base-pair reads could not distinguish some IMGT-functional V segments, including TRBV6-2 and TRBV6-3, so those segments were excluded. Broadly in line with IMGT annotations, most TCR beta V segments showed up in productive rearrangements about 90% or about 30% of the time in an earlier analysis of 587 of the donors. In a later analysis, most CMV-associated TCR beta chains were found to appear HLA-restricted, with HLA associations seemingly driven largely by CMV exposure. The cohort was sequenced for TCR beta chains only, and without alpha or paired-chain data the features that could be detected were limited. Sequencing depth was assumed to be roughly uniform across donors in the presence/absence analyses, though that assumption may not hold. The only immune exposure information available for the cohort was CMV serostatus.

Points on this clone: Its cognate antigen has yet to be identified. Base qualities were left out, and no much larger clone turns up one base away.

The cohort consisted of fewer than 700 healthy bone marrow donors. All cohort members were sampled while nominally healthy, although unrecorded immune exposures were likely present. The donor was CMV seronegative and belonged to the group of over 350 seronegative cohort members. Every donor gave a peripheral blood sample, and the peripheral blood mononuclear cells from that sample were used for TCR beta sequencing. Genomic DNA extraction from the blood cell samples was performed with the Qiagen DNeasy Blood Extraction Kit. The germline V gene provides CDR1 SGHVS and CDR2 FNYEAQ. The CDR3 runs 13 amino acids, cysteine and phenylalanine included. Solely the CDR3 DNA is kept, with 39 bases framed from the first base. From V the trimming removes 6 bases and from J it removes 2 bases, while the gene matches leave 1 base of the junction unaccounted for. The library was prepared using the immunoSEQ multiplex PCR assay. For the multiplex PCR, a mixture combining 60 forward primers for TCR Vbeta segments and 13 reverse primers for TCR Jbeta segments was used. Amplification of the CDR3 region of rearranged TCR beta genes was performed with a multiplex PCR assay on genomic DNA. The Illumina HiSeq System was used to sequence the amplified TCR beta libraries as 87-base-pair reads. The source study handled its data this way. A later analysis counted 65 million to 90 million unique TCR beta chains across the 550 to 750 repertoires, and around 12 million of these chains were shared by at least two donors. Raw reads were error-corrected and collapsed into unique sequences by a nearest-neighbor algorithm in which closely related sequences were merged to remove PCR and sequencing errors. CDR3 sequences were aligned to IMGT reference sequences to assign V, D and J gene segments. For a sequence to be retained, a match of at least six nucleotides was required to both a V gene segment and a J gene segment. Rearrangements were classified as productive when the CDR3 lacked stop codons and remained in frame with V and J, and all other rearrangements were classified as non-productive. CDR3 was defined according to IMGT convention as the region running from the second conserved V-encoded cysteine to the conserved J-encoded phenylalanine. Sequences without an unambiguous match to a single V gene segment were excluded from the earlier analysis of 450 to 650 of the donors. In an earlier analysis of 587 of the donors, V segments were called functional above 56.7% productive rearrangements and were called segregating when the between-donor standard deviation exceeded 5%. A statistical classification framework was built to diagnose cytomegalovirus status from the catalog of TCR beta chain sequences. In a later analysis, TCR nucleotide sequences were compared against IMGT/GENE-DB human TR gene sequences so that V and J genes could be assigned. The TCRdist pipeline was used in a later analysis to assign CDR3 sequences and most-parsimonious VDJ recombination scenarios. A later analysis defined each TCR beta chain by its CDR3 amino acid sequence plus V-gene family, and excluded reads lacking a unique V-gene family. A later analysis removed over 500 highly shared, low-generation-probability nucleotide sequences to deal with suspected cross-contamination and a sequencing artifact. For each public chain, a later analysis derived a clonal expansion index from normalized ranks of inferred template counts within each repertoire. Generation probabilities in a later analysis came from a VDJ recombination model fitted to out-of-frame rearrangements, and those results were checked against IGoR. Hypergeometric tests were used in a later analysis to score TCR-TCR, TCR-HLA and TCR-CMV co-occurrence, with a repertoire-size bias correction applied to the TCR pairs. False discovery rates were estimated in a later analysis by permuting HLA or CMV assignments 20 times. In a later analysis, co-occurring TCRs were grouped using DBSCAN, and TCRdist sequence similarity was added for clustering within HLA-allele-positive subsets. Repertoires with fewer than 30,000 or more than 120,000 public chains were left out of co-occurrence clustering, as were five repertoires with anomalous nucleotide sharing. This immuneACCESS table, as held by TCRdb, lists in-frame sequences with V and J called but not all clones. Of the missing ones, under half trace to an unresolved V gene in checked studies; the others have no known cause. The D gene and trimming were derived from the DNA, and the V and J assignments and clone size from that table. This sample lists 250,000 to 350,000 clones; 70% to 90% were detected once. The ten biggest clones cover around 2.1% of the sample.

The sequenced sample was PBMCs. The chain was built from TRBV7-6 and TRBJ1-2; the junction holds 9 bases that match TRBD1. The receptor's source is a woman between 18 and 30 years old in good health and CMV-seronegative. The DNA is as follows: TGTGCCAGCAGGGGACAGGGAAACTATGGCTACACCTTC. Its protein reads: CASRGQGNYGYTF.